The sequence of this T cell receptor (beta chain) was determined in a study of blood T cell repertoires in COVID-19. Study context: Samples taken during acute and convalescent COVID-19 were collected in the United States, Italy and Spain. T cells, B-cell-depleted T cells, or PBMCs provided the cDNA or gDNA that served as material.

Trimming removed 8 bases from V and 4 bases from J, with 12 bases in between. This CDR3 comprises 12 residues. CDR1 and CDR2 (germline): KGHSH, LQKENI. In the original analysis: Amplifying reference gene primers gave estimates of nucleated cell counts. Sequencing used immunoSEQ multiplex PCR; TCRdb keeps in-frame clones, though not all of them. V and J calls and clone size are given by that table; D and trimming were obtained from the DNA. The data hold some 220,000 clones, with around 80% observed a single time. The receptor was derived from a woman between 55 and 75 years old who had recovered from COVID-19. The sample taken for sequencing was peripheral blood. J is TRBJ2-7 and V is TRBV18; D is perhaps TRBD2 (6 bases). The CDR3 sequence is CASGGTGYEQYF. The CDR3, as DNA: TGTGCCAGCGGCGGGACTGGATACGAGCAGTACTTC.